This TCR beta chain derives from a study of metastatic and nonmetastatic thyroid tumors. Study information: A comparison of repertoires was made across blood and tumor or nodule tissue from malignant and benign thyroid patients. General study findings and limits: The reported finding was significantly higher TCR beta diversity in malignant thyroid tumors relative to benign nodules, in blood and tumor.

In the study's own analysis: The authors used CDR3 differences across clinicopathological groups to build a distant-metastasis classifier for papillary thyroid cancer. MiXCR re-clonotyped the PCR reads for TCRdb. These V and J calls rely on TCRdb rather than the paper's analysis. The data hold around 30,000 clones, with 24% observed a single time. Before thyroid surgery, none of the patients had received any treatment. V lost 3 bases to trimming and J lost 2 bases; unmatched junction nucleotides: 2. CDR3 size: 15 residues. In germline, CDR1 is SGDLS, CDR2 YYNGEE. For this clone: Its matching antigen is unknown.

The sequencing input was blood. The gene calls are TRBV9 and TRBJ2-2; 9 nucleotides align to TRBD2. The receptor comes from a female donor with papillary thyroid cancer or a benign thyroid nodule (not recorded which). Some clones in this sample may be carry-over from other donors' samples. CDR3 coding DNA: TGTGCCAGCAGCGGACTAGCGGCAAACACCGGGGAGCTGTTTTTT. Translating it yields CASSGLAANTGELFF.